A selection of T cell receptor beta chains follows, all from one sample in a study of T cells in Graves' hyperthyroidism and ophthalmopathy. TCRdb independently ran MiXCR on the multiplex PCR reads; one entry per CDR3 protein. The sample comprises roughly 500,000 distinct CDR3 sequences, 35% to 55% of which are singletons, and under 20% rests with the top ten. The sequenced sample consisted of peripheral blood or thyroid tissue (not recorded which). The source of these receptors is an adult woman with Graves' disease, either hyperthyroidism or ophthalmopathy (not recorded which). Each CDR3 is given with its conserved first and last residue. The D gene is left open where the match is weak. The listing skips clone size in some rows; elsewhere it reads once, few, many or a size class.

J,V,size,D,DNA,CDR3
TRBJ2-7,TRBV29-1,.,.,TGCAGCGTTGAAACCTATTCCTACGAGCAGTACTTC,CSVETYSYEQYF
TRBJ2-2,TRBV9,.,.,TGTGCCACCAGCGTAGTAGGAAGCGTCCCCGGGGAGCTGTTTTTT,CATSVVGSVPGELFF
TRBJ1-2,TRBV3-1,few,.,TGTGCCACCTTCGGGGGGGGCTATGGCTACACCTTC,CATFGGGYGYTF
TRBJ1-4,TRBV27,few,.,TGTGCCAGCAGTTTACTGCAGAATGAAAAACTGTTTTTT,CASSLLQNEKLFF
TRBJ1-1,TRBV20-1,many,TRBD1,TGCAGTCCGGGACAGGGGGCTGCCGGCGCTGAAGCTTTCTTT,CSPGQGAAGAEAFF
TRBJ2-5,TRBV20-1,.,TRBD2,TGCAGTGCGGGGGGGAATCAGCCCCAGTACTTC,CSAGGNQPQYF
TRBJ1-5,TRBV5-5,many,TRBD1,TGTGCCAGCAGCGAGGGACAGGGAAGCAATCAGCCCCAGCATTTT,CASSEGQGSNQPQHF
TRBJ1-6,TRBV7-9,many,.,TGTGCCAGCAGCCAAAATAATTCACCCCTCCACTTT,CASSQNNSPLHF
TRBJ1-1,TRBV9,.,.,TGTGCCAGCAGCCGGTACGGAACTGAAGCTTTCTTT,CASSRYGTEAFF
TRBJ2-7,TRBV27,.,.,TGTGCCAGCAGTTCCTCCGGGTGGGAGCAGTACTTC,CASSSSGWEQYF
TRBJ1-1,TRBV28,many,TRBD1,TGTGCCAGCAGGAGACAGGGATCCTACGCTGAAGCTTTCTTT,CASRRQGSYAEAFF
TRBJ2-5,TRBV20-1,many,TRBD2,TGCAGTGCTATCCAAGCGGGAGGGCTGGAGACCCAGTACTTC,CSAIQAGGLETQYF
TRBJ2-5,TRBV20-1,.,TRBD1,TGCAGTGCTAGGGACCCTACAGGGGGACGGCTAGAGACCCAGTACTTC,CSARDPTGGRLETQYF
TRBJ1-2,TRBV7-9,.,TRBD1,TGTGCCAGCAGCTCGGGACAGGGCACCGTGAACTATGGCTACACCTTC,CASSSGQGTVNYGYTF
TRBJ2-2,TRBV25-1,.,TRBD1,TGTGCCAGCAGGGACCACAGGGGGAGGCTGTTTTTT,CASRDHRGRLFF
TRBJ1-5,TRBV20-1,many,TRBD1,TGCAGTGCCAACGCTCGGGGCAGGGGGCATTATAGCAATCAGCCCCAGCATTTT,CSANARGRGHYSNQPQHF
TRBJ1-1,TRBV29-1,.,.,TGCAGCGTTGACCTCACGGGGGACACTGAAGCTTTCTTT,CSVDLTGDTEAFF
TRBJ1-2,TRBV6-6,many,.,TGTGCCAGCAGTTACTCTGACAGACGGTATGGCTACACCTTC,CASSYSDRRYGYTF
TRBJ2-7,TRBV25-1,few,TRBD1,TGTGCCAGCAGTGAGACAGGGACATCTCACGGGCAGTACTTC,CASSETGTSHGQYF
TRBJ1-1,TRBV11-2,.,TRBD1,TGTGCCAGCAGCGCCAGGGGGCTGAACACTGAAGCTTTCTTT,CASSARGLNTEAFF
TRBJ2-7,TRBV20-1,once,.,TGCAGTGCTAGACTGCTCAGGGGCTACGAGCAGTACTTC,CSARLLRGYEQYF
TRBJ1-2,TRBV5-6,once,.,TGTGCCAGCTCCCCAAGGTTCCGCGGCTACACCTTC,CASSPRFRGYTF
TRBJ2-5,TRBV7-9,.,TRBD2,TGTGCCACCAGCTTAGGAGTTGGTCTAGCGGGAGGCGAGACCCAGTACTTC,CATSLGVGLAGGETQYF
TRBJ1-2,TRBV10-3,.,.,TGTGCCATCAACCGGGACACTGCTAACTATGGCTACACCTTC,CAINRDTANYGYTF
TRBJ2-5,TRBV19,.,.,TGTGCCAGTAGTATTGGACAAACCTGGGAAAAAGAGACCCAGTACTTC,CASSIGQTWEKETQYF
TRBJ1-1,TRBV27,many,.,TGTGCCAGCTGGAGTCTTACCATGAACACTGAAGCTTTCTTT,CASWSLTMNTEAFF
TRBJ1-4,TRBV29-1,.,.,TGCAGCGTTGAACGGGGGGTCCTAGACGGTGAAAAACTGTTTTTT,CSVERGVLDGEKLFF
TRBJ1-2,TRBV2,.,.,TGTGCCAGCATGGCCAACTCTGGAAACACCTTC,CASMANSGNTF
TRBJ1-5,TRBV24-1,.,.,TGTGCCACCGGAAATCAGGATCAGCCCCAGCATTTT,CATGNQDQPQHF
TRBJ2-7,TRBV7-8,many,.,TGTGCCAGCAGCTCCCGACCAGTACTCGAGCAGTACTTC,CASSSRPVLEQYF
TRBJ1-5,TRBV28,.,.,TGTGCCAGCACCCCGCCGACACATAGGGAGCCCCAGCATTTT,CASTPPTHREPQHF
TRBJ1-2,TRBV7-9,few,.,TGTGCCAGCAGCAAACAGGGTATGGATGGCTACACCTTC,CASSKQGMDGYTF
TRBJ1-3,TRBV10-3,.,TRBD1,TGTGCCATCAGTCCCCAGGGGGCAGTTGGAAACACCATATATTTT,CAISPQGAVGNTIYF
TRBJ2-2,TRBV5-1,many,.,TGCGCCAGCAGCTTGGCCGAAGGGGAGCTGTTTTTT,CASSLAEGELFF
TRBJ2-2,TRBV7-9,.,.,TGTGCCAGCAGCTCTGGGGGGACGCTTTCCGACACCGGGGAGCTGTTTTTT,CASSSGGTLSDTGELFF
TRBJ2-7,TRBV20-1,many,.,TGCAGTGCTAGAGTTGGAGGACAGTCTTCCGAGCAGTACTTC,CSARVGGQSSEQYF
TRBJ2-5,TRBV9,.,TRBD1,TGTGCCAGCAGCGTATTTACGGGGCACAGGGGGTATGAGACCCAGTACTTC,CASSVFTGHRGYETQYF
TRBJ1-1,TRBV5-4,.,TRBD1,TGTGCCAGCAGCCATGCCGGGACAGGGGACACTGAAGCTTTCTTT,CASSHAGTGDTEAFF
TRBJ1-5,TRBV9,.,.,TGTGCCAGCAGCGCCGGACACCGCAATCAGCCCCAGCATTTT,CASSAGHRNQPQHF
TRBJ2-5,TRBV10-3,many,.,TGTGCCATCAGTGAGTCACCTAAGGAGTCGGGAGAGACCCAGTACTTC,CAISESPKESGETQYF
TRBJ2-6,TRBV5-1,once,.,TGCGCCAGCAGCTTAGAGAGGAACACTGGGGCCAACGTCCTGACTTTC,CASSLERNTGANVLTF
TRBJ2-7,TRBV24-1,few,.,TGTGCCACCAGCTCCTCGGGGGGCAGCAACTACGAGCAGTACTTC,CATSSSGGSNYEQYF
TRBJ1-5,TRBV4-1,many,.,TGCGCCAGCAGCCTCCCGGGAGGGCCCCAGCATTTT,CASSLPGGPQHF
TRBJ2-2,TRBV5-1,many,TRBD2,TGCGCCAGCAGCACGGGACTAGCCACCGGGGAGCTGTTTTTT,CASSTGLATGELFF
TRBJ2-5,TRBV19,.,TRBD2,TGTGCCAGTAGTACATTTCTCCGACTAGCGGGAGGACAAGAGACCCAGTACTTC,CASSTFLRLAGGQETQYF
TRBJ1-1,TRBV3-1,.,.,TGTGCCAGCAGCCAAGATCGGGCGGAGGCTGAAGCTTTCTTT,CASSQDRAEAEAFF